This paragraph reports one T cell receptor beta chain. The target antigen is unknown. The primer mix had 60 V beta and 13 J beta primers. The method was immunoSEQ multiplex PCR; TCRdb's version includes in-frame clones alone and lacks a portion of them. The sample yields about 90,000 clones, roughly four fifths seen once. Deletions cut 5 bases from V and 8 bases from J, with 15 bases between. Looked up from germline, CDR1 is GTSNPN and CDR2 is SVGIG (reference sequence). This CDR3 has 12 amino acids. This entry comes from a study of glioma-infiltrating T cells after dendritic cell vaccination. The overall study: Three intradermal dendritic cell vaccine injections were given every two weeks. General study results and limits: Higher pretreatment TIL content predicted longer progression-free time and survival.

Time point in this sample: after dendritic cell vaccination, including at tumor progression/relapse. The source material was blood, sampled after dendritic cell vaccination. The rearrangement links TRBV30 to TRBJ1-1; perhaps TRBD1 as D (5 bases). The TCR comes from a human donor with glioblastoma. The CDR3 sequence is CAWCQGPREAFF. For the CDR3, the DNA is TGTGCCTGGTGCCAGGGCCCTCGGGAAGCTTTCTTT.